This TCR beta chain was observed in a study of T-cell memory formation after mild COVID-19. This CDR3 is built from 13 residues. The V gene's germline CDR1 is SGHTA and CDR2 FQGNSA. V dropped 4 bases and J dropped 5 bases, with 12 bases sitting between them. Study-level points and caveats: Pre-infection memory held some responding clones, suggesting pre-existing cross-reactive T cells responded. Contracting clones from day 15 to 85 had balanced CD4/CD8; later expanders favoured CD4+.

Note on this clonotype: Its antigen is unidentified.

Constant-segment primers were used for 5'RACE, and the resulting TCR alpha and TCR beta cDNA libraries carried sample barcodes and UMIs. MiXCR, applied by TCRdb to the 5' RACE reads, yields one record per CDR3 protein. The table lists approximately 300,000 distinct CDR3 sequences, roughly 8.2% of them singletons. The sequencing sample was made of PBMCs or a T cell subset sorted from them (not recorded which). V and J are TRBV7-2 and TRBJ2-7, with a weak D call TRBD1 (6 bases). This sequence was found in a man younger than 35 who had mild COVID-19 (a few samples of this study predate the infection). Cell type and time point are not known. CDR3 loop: CASSSWGPDEQYF. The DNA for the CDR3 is TGTGCCAGCAGCTCCTGGGGGCCCGACGAGCAGTACTTC. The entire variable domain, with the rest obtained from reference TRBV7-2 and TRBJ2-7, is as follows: GAGVSQSPSNKVTEKGKDVELRCDPISGHTALYWYRQSLGQGLEFLIYFQGNSAPDKSGLPSDRFSAERTGGSVSTLTIQRTQQEDSAVYLCASSSWGPDEQYFGPGTRLTVT.